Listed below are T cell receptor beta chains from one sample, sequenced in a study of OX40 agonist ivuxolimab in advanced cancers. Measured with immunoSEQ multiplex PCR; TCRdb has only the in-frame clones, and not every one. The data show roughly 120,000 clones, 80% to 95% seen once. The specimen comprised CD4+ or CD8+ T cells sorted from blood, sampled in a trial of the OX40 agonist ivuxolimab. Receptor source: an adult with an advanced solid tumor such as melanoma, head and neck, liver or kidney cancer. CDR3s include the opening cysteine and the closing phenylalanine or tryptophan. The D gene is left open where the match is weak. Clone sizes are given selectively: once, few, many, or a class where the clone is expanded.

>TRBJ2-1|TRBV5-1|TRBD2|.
CASSRSGNSYNEQFF
TGCGCCAGCAGCCGGAGCGGGAACTCCTACAATGAGCAGTTCTTC
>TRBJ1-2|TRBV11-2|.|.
CASSLGGIGYTF
TGTGCCAGCAGCTTAGGAGGCATTGGCTACACCTTC
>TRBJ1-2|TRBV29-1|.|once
CSVKGENYGYTF
TGCAGCGTCAAGGGGGAGAACTATGGCTACACCTTC
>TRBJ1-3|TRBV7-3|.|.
CASSLEADHFHSGNTIYF
TGTGCCAGCAGCTTAGAGGCGGACCACTTTCACTCTGGAAACACCATATATTTT
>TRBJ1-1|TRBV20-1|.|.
CSARDDTEAFF
TGCAGTGCTAGAGATGACACTGAAGCTTTCTTT
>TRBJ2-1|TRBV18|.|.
CASSEDYDHNEQFF
TGTGCCAGCTCAGAAGACTATGATCACAATGAGCAGTTCTTC
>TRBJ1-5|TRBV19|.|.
CASSDGADQPQHF
TGTGCCAGTAGTGACGGGGCTGATCAGCCCCAGCATTTT
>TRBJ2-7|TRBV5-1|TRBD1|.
CASSVTGATYEQYF
TGCGCCAGCAGCGTGACAGGGGCGACCTACGAGCAGTACTTC
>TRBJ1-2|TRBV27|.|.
CASSFEPNYGYTF
TGTGCCAGCAGTTTCGAACCTAACTATGGCTACACCTTC
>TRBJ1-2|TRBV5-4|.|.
CASSLGGNGYTF
TGTGCCAGCAGCTTGGGGGGAAATGGCTACACCTTC
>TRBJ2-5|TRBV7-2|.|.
CASSLAGRSQETQYF
TGTGCCAGCAGCTTAGCGGGGAGGAGCCAAGAGACCCAGTACTTC
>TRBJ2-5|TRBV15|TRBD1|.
CATRPGGSTQETQYF
TGTGCCACCAGACCAGGGGGATCAACGCAAGAGACCCAGTACTTC
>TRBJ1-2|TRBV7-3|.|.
CASSYDRGYGYTF
TGTGCCAGCAGCTATGACCGGGGCTATGGCTACACCTTC
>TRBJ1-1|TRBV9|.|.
CASSGGEAFF
TGTGCCAGCAGCGGGGGCGAGGCTTTCTTT
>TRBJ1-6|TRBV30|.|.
CASSGITYNSPLHF
TGTGCCAGTTCAGGGATCACCTATAATTCACCCCTCCACTTT
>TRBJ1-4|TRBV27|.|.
CASSGGQGRKESEKLFF
TGTGCCAGCAGTGGGGGGCAGGGGCGAAAGGAAAGTGAAAAACTGTTTTTT
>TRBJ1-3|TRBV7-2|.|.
CASRRQDSSGNTIYF
TGTGCCAGCAGAAGACAGGACAGCTCTGGAAACACCATATATTTT
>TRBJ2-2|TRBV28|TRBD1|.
CASSSKGTANTGELFF
TGTGCCAGCAGTTCAAAGGGGACAGCGAACACCGGGGAGCTGTTTTTT
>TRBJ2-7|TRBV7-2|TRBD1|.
CASSSLRGHDEQYF
TGTGCCAGCAGCTCCCTAAGGGGGCACGACGAGCAGTACTTC
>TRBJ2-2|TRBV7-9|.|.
CASSLGDGYTGELFF
TGTGCCAGCAGCTTAGGGGACGGATACACCGGGGAGCTGTTTTTT
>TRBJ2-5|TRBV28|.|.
CASSLGVPETQYF
TGTGCCAGCAGTTTGGGGGTCCCAGAGACCCAGTACTTC
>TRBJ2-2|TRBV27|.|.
CASSFSGSPGELFF
TGTGCCAGCAGTTTCTCCGGGTCCCCCGGGGAGCTGTTTTTT
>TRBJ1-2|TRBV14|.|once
CASSQVRDRWYGYTF
TGTGCCAGCAGCCAAGTTAGGGATCGGTGGTATGGCTACACCTTC
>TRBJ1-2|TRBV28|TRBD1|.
CASSLSGQGYYGYTF
TGTGCCAGCAGTTTATCGGGACAGGGGTACTATGGCTACACCTTC
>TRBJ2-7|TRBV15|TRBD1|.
CATSRDRDRGNEQYF
TGTGCCACCAGCCGTGACCGGGACAGGGGGAACGAGCAGTACTTC
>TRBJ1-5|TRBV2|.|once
CASSDAGYSNQPQHF
TGTGCCAGCAGTGATGCGGGTTATAGCAATCAGCCCCAGCATTTT
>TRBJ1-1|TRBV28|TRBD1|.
CASTRTGLEAFF
TGTGCCAGCACCCGGACAGGTCTTGAAGCTTTCTTT
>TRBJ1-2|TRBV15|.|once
CATSDFLVHGYTF
TGTGCCACCAGCGACTTTCTAGTGCATGGCTACACCTTC
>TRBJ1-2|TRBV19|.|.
CASSYDRDGLWGYTF
TGTGCCAGTAGTTACGACCGGGACGGCCTATGGGGCTACACCTTC
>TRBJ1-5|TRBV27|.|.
CASSLWGPQPQHF
TGTGCCAGCAGTTTATGGGGGCCCCAGCCCCAGCATTTT
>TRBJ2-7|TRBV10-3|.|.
CAIKAAEGSYEQYF
TGTGCCATCAAGGCAGCGGAGGGGTCCTACGAGCAGTACTTC
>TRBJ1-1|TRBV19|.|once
CASSIDRGGTEAFF
TGTGCCAGTAGTATAGACAGGGGAGGCACTGAAGCTTTCTTT
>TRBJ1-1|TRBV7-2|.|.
CASSLNPRANTEAFF
TGTGCCAGCAGCTTAAATCCCAGGGCGAACACTGAAGCTTTCTTT
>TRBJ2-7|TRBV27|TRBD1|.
CASRIGTGVYEQYF
TGTGCCAGCAGGATCGGGACAGGGGTCTACGAGCAGTACTTC
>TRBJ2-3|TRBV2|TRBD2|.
CASSGTRHATQYF
TGTGCCAGCAGTGGGACTAGACATGCTACGCAGTATTTT
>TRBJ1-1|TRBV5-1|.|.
CASSLVVGENTEAFF
TGCGCCAGCAGCTTGGTTGTTGGGGAGAACACTGAAGCTTTCTTT
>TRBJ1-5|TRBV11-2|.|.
CASSLGGGSNQPQHF
TGTGCCAGCAGCTTAGGGGGAGGTAGCAATCAGCCCCAGCATTTT
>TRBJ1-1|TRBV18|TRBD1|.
CASSPGTGAEDEAFF
TGTGCCAGCTCACCCGGGACAGGGGCGGAAGACGAAGCTTTCTTT
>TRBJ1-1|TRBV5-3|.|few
CARSKHPRMWTEAFF
TGTGCCAGAAGCAAACACCCCCGGATGTGGACTGAAGCTTTCTTT
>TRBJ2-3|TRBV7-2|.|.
CASSPSGRERSDTQYF
.
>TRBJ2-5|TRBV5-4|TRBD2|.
CASRPTSGSLPETQYF
TGTGCCAGCAGGCCCACTAGCGGGAGTTTGCCAGAGACCCAGTACTTC
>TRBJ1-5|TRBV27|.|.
CASSFARHQPQHF
TGTGCCAGCAGTTTTGCCCGGCATCAGCCCCAGCATTTT
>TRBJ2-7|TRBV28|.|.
CASSFQGTYEQYF
TGTGCCAGCAGTTTTCAGGGCACCTACGAGCAGTACTTC
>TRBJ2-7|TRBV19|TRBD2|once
CASSRGGLAGTYEQYF
TGTGCCAGTAGCCGGGGGGGACTGGCGGGAACCTACGAGCAGTACTTC
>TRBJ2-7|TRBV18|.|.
CASSPGQNRYEQYF
TGTGCCAGCTCACCAGGACAGAATCGGTACGAGCAGTACTTC
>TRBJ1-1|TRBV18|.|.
CASSPFQVTAEAFF
TGTGCCAGCTCACCATTTCAGGTGACAGCTGAAGCTTTCTTT
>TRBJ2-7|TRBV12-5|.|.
CASGLDRAGGIYEQYF
TGTGCTAGTGGTTTGGACAGGGCAGGCGGTATCTACGAGCAGTACTTC
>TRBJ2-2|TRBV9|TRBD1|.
CASSVTGTGMEISGELFF
TGTGCCAGCAGCGTCACCGGGACAGGGATGGAAATTAGCGGGGAGCTGTTTTTT
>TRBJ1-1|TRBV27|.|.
CASSLSRFLNTEAFF
TGTGCCAGCAGTTTATCTCGGTTTTTGAACACTGAAGCTTTCTTT
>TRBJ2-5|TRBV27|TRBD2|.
CASSFGTSGSRKTQYF
TGTGCCAGCAGTTTTGGGACTAGCGGGAGTAGAAAGACCCAGTACTTC
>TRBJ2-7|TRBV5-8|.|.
CASSLVWSNREKYEQYF
TGTGCCAGCAGCTTGGTGTGGTCTAATCGGGAGAAGTACGAGCAGTACTTC
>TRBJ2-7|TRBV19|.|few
CASSERARSGRYEQYF
TGTGCCAGTAGTGAGAGGGCCCGCAGCGGACGTTACGAGCAGTACTTC
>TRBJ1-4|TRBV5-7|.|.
CASSFSGPANEKLFF
TGTGCCAGCAGCTTCTCGGGGCCTGCTAATGAAAAACTGTTTTTT
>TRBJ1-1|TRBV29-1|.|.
CSVVRGNTEAFF
TGCAGCGTTGTCAGGGGGAACACTGAAGCTTTCTTT
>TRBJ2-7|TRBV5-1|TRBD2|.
CASSLVSSGTYEQYF
TGCGCCAGCAGCTTGGTTTCTAGCGGTACCTACGAGCAGTACTTC
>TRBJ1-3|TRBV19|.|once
CASSKQDSGNTIYF
TGTGCCAGTAGTAAACAGGATTCTGGAAACACCATATATTTT
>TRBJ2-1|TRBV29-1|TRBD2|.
CSAPGEGGHSYNEQFF
TGCAGCGCCCCTGGGGAGGGAGGGCACTCCTACAATGAGCAGTTCTTC
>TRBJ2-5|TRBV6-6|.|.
CASSYGPRDRQETQYF
TGTGCCAGCAGTTACGGGCCCCGGGACCGACAAGAGACCCAGTACTTC
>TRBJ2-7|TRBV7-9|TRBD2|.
CASSSGTSGATYEQYF
TGTGCCAGCAGCTCAGGGACTAGCGGGGCCACCTACGAGCAGTACTTC